Following are 6 T cell receptor beta chains from one sample sequenced in a study of T cell repertoires in cytomegalovirus infection. MiXCR was run by TCRdb on the reads, yielding one entry per CDR3 protein. Of some 900,000 distinct CDR3 sequences listed, about 31% were seen once; the top ten hold approximately 13%. The antigens of these receptors remain unknown. This specimen was cultured CD8+ T cells from PBMCs, taken from culture after CMV antigen stimulation. The receptor set was obtained from a human donor in good health (CMV status not recorded). Some clones in this sample may be carry-over from other donors' samples.

This clonotype was counted at least ten times. This may be a read error: a much more frequent sequence differs by one nucleotide. V usage is TRBV12-3 or TRBV12-4 and J usage is TRBJ1-1, with no clear D. The ends were cut back, 5 bases at V and 1 base at J, with 5 bases in the middle. CDR3 length equals 12 residues. The CDR3 DNA reads as TGTGCCAGCAGTAACGGGAACACTGAAGCTTTCTTT. This translates into CASSNGNTEAFF.

CDR3 bases: TGCAGCGTCAGGGATCGCTATGGCTACACCTTC. This encodes CSVRDRYGYTF. V and J are TRBV29-1 and TRBJ1-2; a possible D gene is TRBD1 (5 bases). The CDR3 has 11 amino acids. Looked up from germline, CDR1 is SQVTM and CDR2 is ANQGSEA. The V end was cut by 6 bases, the J end by 4 bases, with 9 bases between.

This clonotype has more than one count but fewer than ten. A clone one base away is much larger, so this may be a read error. V is TRBV5-5 and J is TRBJ1-4; D unresolved. Germline V gene lookup returns CDR1 SGHKS and CDR2 YYEKEE (reference sequence). The CDR3 runs 12 residues. The V end lost 0 bases, the J end lost 10 bases, and 7 bases lay between the germline ends. CDR3 bases: TGTGCCAGCAGCTTGGAGGGTGGAAAACTGTTTTTT. This codes for CASSLEGGKLFF.

Of note for this clonotype: A much larger clone sits a single nucleotide away, making a read error possible. The rearrangement joins TRBV7-3 to TRBJ2-4; D is unresolved. Germline V gene sequence: CDR1 SGHTA, CDR2 FQGTGA. The CDR3 spans 12 residues. The CDR3: CVSSLSRDIQYF. CDR3 DNA: TGTGTCAGCAGCTTATCAAGAGACATTCAGTACTTC.

This clonotype occurred a few times. CDR3 nucleotide sequence: TGTGCCAGTAGCCCGGACGAGGGGGATTACACTGAAGCTTTCTTT. It codes for CASSPDEGDYTEAFF. The chain uses TRBV19 and TRBJ1-1; D perhaps matches TRBD1 (6 bases). CDR3 length: 15 amino acids. Germline V gene lookup returns CDR1 LNHDA and CDR2 SQIVND (reference sequence). Trimming pared 6 bases from V and 3 bases from J, leaving 17 bases between. The complete variable domain, with remaining parts taken from reference TRBV19 and TRBJ1-1, reads DGGITQSPKYLFRKEGQNVTLSCEQNLNHDAMYWYRQDPGQGLRLIYYSQIVNDFQKGDIAEGYSVSREKKESFPLTVTSAQKNPTAFYLCASSPDEGDYTEAFFGQGTRLTVV.

This clonotype was seen a few times. This chain connects TRBV7-6 to TRBJ1-3; 10 bases fit TRBD1. The CDR3 is made up of 16 amino acids. V trimming: 4 bases; J trimming: 3 bases; junction bases outside the gene matches: 6. Germline V CDR1 and CDR2: SGHVS, FNYEAQ. CDR3 nucleotides: TGTGCCAGCAGCTCGACAGGGGGCATAGATGGAAACACCATATATTTT. This encodes CASSSTGGIDGNTIYF.